Here is one TCR beta chain with its context. Its antigen is undetermined. These data originate in a study of T cells in localized non-small cell lung cancer. Study results and caveats: Median roughly 57 top-100 tumor clones were shared with paired adjacent lung. Because only a single region of the tumor was sequenced, heterogeneity remains possible.

Clones were sequenced by immunoSEQ multiplex PCR, and TCRdb holds only the in-frame ones, with some missing. The table shows 15,000 to 20,000 clones, with approximately 90% occurring only once. The CDR3 consists of 15 residues. The V segment lost 0 bases and the J segment 0 bases; nucleotides outside the gene matches: 1. Germline-derived CDR1 and CDR2 are SGHRS and YFSETQ. Sequenced material: peripheral blood, taken before any cancer treatment. The chain has TRBV5-1 and TRBJ2-3; 7 positions agree with TRBD1. This clonotype originated in a male donor aged 60 or older with stage II squamous cell lung carcinoma. DNA of the CDR3: TGCGCCAGCAGCTTGGAGGGACAGAGCACAGATACGCAGTATTTT. It codes for CASSLEGQSTDTQYF. Filled out from reference TRBV5-1 and TRBJ2-3, the complete variable domain reads KAGVTQTPRYLIKTRGQQVTLSCSPISGHRSVSWYQQTPGQGLQFLFEYFSETQRNKGNFPGRFSGRQFSNSRSEMNVSTLELGDSALYLCASSLEGQSTDTQYFGPGTRLTVL.